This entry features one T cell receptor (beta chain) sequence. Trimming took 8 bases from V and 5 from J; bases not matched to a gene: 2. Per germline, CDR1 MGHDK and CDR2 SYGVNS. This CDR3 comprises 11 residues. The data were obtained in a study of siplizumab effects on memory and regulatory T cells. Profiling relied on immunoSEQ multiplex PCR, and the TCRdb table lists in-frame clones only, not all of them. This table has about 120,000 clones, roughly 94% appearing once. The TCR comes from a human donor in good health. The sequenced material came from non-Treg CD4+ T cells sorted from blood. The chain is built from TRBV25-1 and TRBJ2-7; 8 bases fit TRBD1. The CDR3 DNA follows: TGTGCCAGCGGACAGGGAAACGAGCAGTACTTC. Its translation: CASGQGNEQYF.